This TCR beta chain was observed in a study of blood T cell repertoires in COVID-19. Looking at the study overall: Sources were T cells, B-cell-depleted T cells, or PBMCs; the material itself was cDNA or gDNA.

CDR1 LNHDA and CDR2 SQIVND come from the germline V gene (reference sequence). V lost 1 base to trimming and J lost 4 bases, with 11 bases between them. The CDR3 length is 16 residues. Profiling relied on immunoSEQ multiplex PCR, and the TCRdb table lists in-frame clones only, not all of them. The sample shows 310,000 or so clones, about 88% of them seen only once. The study recruited people aged about 18 to 95 years across about two dozen US areas. Grouping used clinical history reported by participants in a survey and questionnaire. The clonotype originates from a woman in her 40s who had recovered from COVID-19. This chain connects TRBV19 to TRBJ1-6; the D is unclear. The sequenced sample was PBMCs or T cells enriched from blood (not recorded which). CDR3 sequence: CASSIGEGRYNSPLHF. The CDR3 nucleotides read TGTGCCAGTAGTATAGGCGAGGGAAGGTATAATTCACCCCTCCACTTT.